The present entry profiles one T cell receptor (beta chain) with its context. This specimen belongs to a study of blood T cell repertoires in COVID-19. Study-level information: The study drew acute and convalescent COVID-19 samples from the United States, Italy and Spain. T cells, B-cell-depleted T cells, or PBMCs supplied cDNA or gDNA.

Only in-frame clones appear in the TCRdb table, and some are missing; sequencing was by immunoSEQ multiplex PCR. The data hold about 150,000 clones, with around 82% observed a single time. Germline CDR1 is MDHEN and CDR2 is SYDVKM. Trimming took 5 bases from V and 0 from J; bases not matched to a gene: 4. CDR3 size: 15 residues. Cohort placement rested on clinical history that participants reported themselves. Two negative PCRs, clearance, or symptom resolution characterized the recovered Cohort 3 donors. The sequenced sample consisted of PBMCs or T cells enriched from blood (not recorded which). The sequence was obtained from a woman aged 45-65 years who had recovered from COVID-19. The chain employs TRBV28 and TRBJ2-3; TRBD2 matches at 8 bases. CDR3 protein: CASSKRGFSTDTQYF. The CDR3 region has the DNA TGTGCCAGCAGTAAGCGGGGGTTTAGCACAGATACGCAGTATTTT. Combining the CDR3 with reference TRBV28 and TRBJ2-3 gives the whole variable domain DVKVTQSSRYLVKRTGEKVFLECVQDMDHENMFWYRQDPGLGLRLIYFSYDVKMKEKGDIPEGYSVSREKKERFSLILESASTNQTSMYLCASSKRGFSTDTQYFGPGTRLTVL.